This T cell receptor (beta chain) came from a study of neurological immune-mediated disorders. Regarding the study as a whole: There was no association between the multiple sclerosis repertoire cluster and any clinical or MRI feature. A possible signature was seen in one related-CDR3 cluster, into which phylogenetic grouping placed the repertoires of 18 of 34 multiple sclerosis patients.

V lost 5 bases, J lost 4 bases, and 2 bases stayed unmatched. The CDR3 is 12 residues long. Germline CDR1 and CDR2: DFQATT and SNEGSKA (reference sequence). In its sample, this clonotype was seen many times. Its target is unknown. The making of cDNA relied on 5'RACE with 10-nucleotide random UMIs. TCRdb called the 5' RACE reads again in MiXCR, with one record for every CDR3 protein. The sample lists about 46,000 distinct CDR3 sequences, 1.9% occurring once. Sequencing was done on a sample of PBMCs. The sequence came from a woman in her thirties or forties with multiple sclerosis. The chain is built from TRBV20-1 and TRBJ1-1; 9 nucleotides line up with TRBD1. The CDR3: CSASTGGTEAFF. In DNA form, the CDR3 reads TGCAGTGCTTCGACAGGGGGCACTGAAGCTTTCTTT.